The entry that follows covers one T cell receptor beta chain sequence. Its specific antigen is unknown. Qualities for individual bases were not recorded, and no much larger clone is one base off. Inclusive of the bounding cysteine and phenylalanine, the CDR3 is 15 residues long. Here the CDR3 DNA is all that survives: 45 bases in frame from base 1. Cut back by 0 bases and 6 bases, the V and J ends lie 13 bases apart. Taken from the germline V gene (reference sequence), the CDR1 and CDR2 loops are SGHNT and YYREEE. One collaborating source in Seattle enrolled patients while the patients were actively infected and followed the patients over time throughout the course of disease. Collaborating institutions collected whole blood in K2EDTA tubes following their own protocols. For TCRbeta analysis, collaborator samples were shipped as frozen whole blood, as isolated PBMCs, or as DNA extracted from either sample type.

This sample is part of a study of blood T cell repertoires in COVID-19 (dated by TCRdb to 2018 to 2020). For the study in its entirety: Samples covering the acute and convalescent phases of COVID-19 were provided by collaborators in the United States, Italy and Spain. The material from the prospective study consisted of cDNA or gDNA derived from T cells, B-cell-depleted T cells, or PBMCs. Deeply sampled blood TCRbeta repertoires from subjects exposed to, actively infected with, or recovered from COVID-19 were included in the dataset. The repertoires were made available in a free public database intended to serve as a resource for research on the immune response to SARS-CoV-2. The samples were drawn from two sources: the first 160 participants of the ongoing ImmuneRACE study, and 950 to 1,500 subjects contributed by 6 global collaborators. Nearly every sample came with metadata listing a de-identified subject ID, COVID-19 status, age in years and sex. Where HLA class I and class II types were available, the types were taken from metadata supplied by the sample provider, not from assay-based typing.

Broader findings and caveats from the paper: The amount of clinical and demographic metadata varied by source and participant and was provided uncurated.

TCRbeta CDR3 regions were amplified from genomic DNA using the immunoSEQ Assay, a bias-controlled multiplex PCR. As for the original processing: Nucleated cell counts per sample were estimated from amplification of reference gene primers within the assay. To quantify the absolute abundance of each unique TCRbeta CDR3 rearrangement, sequence reads were collapsed and filtered. For each sample, productive Simpson clonality was calculated as the square root of Simpson's diversity index over productive rearrangements. TCRdb obtained this table from immuneACCESS and retained in-frame rearrangements with V and J assigned. These tables miss some clones; where compared with another copy, unresolved V genes account for less than half of the shortfall, and the remainder is unexplained. V and J calls and clone size follow that table, whereas D and trimming were derived from the DNA. The sample profile shows about 160,000 clones; about four fifths of them were found once. The top ten constitute approximately 7.6% of the sample.

The chain is encoded by TRBV5-4 joined to TRBJ2-4; the D gene is perhaps TRBD1, on 5 matching bases. This receptor was identified in an older woman with COVID-19, enrolled during active disease. Sequencing used peripheral blood. The nucleotides read TGTGCCAGCAGCTTGGGTACAGGCCAAGGAAACATTCAGTACTTC. Translation gives CASSLGTGQGNIQYF.